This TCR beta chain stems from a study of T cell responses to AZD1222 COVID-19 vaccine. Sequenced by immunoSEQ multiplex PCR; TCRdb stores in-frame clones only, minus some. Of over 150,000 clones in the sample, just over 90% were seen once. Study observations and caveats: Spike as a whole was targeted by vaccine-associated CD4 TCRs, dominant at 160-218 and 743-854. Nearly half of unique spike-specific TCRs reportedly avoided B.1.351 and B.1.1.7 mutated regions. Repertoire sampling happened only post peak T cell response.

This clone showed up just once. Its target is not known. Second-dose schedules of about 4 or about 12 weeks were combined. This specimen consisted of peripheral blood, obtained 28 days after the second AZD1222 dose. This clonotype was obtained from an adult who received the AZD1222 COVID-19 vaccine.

The CDR3 nucleotides are TGCGCCAGCAGCTTGCAGGAGAGCACAGATACGCAGTATTTT. Translating it yields CASSLQESTDTQYF. The J gene is TRBJ2-3, the V gene TRBV5-1; D is undetermined. Germline-derived CDR1 and CDR2 are SGHRS and YFSETQ. The CDR3 contains 14 residues. The V gene lost 1 base and the J gene lost 0 bases, with 6 bases spanning the gap.